The 5 T cell receptor beta chains below were found in one sample sequenced in a study of cytomegalovirus exposure and HLA in healthy donors. The PCR employed 60 Vbeta primers together with 13 Jbeta primers. Assay: immunoSEQ multiplex PCR; the TCRdb copy retains only in-frame clones and omits some. The table lists approximately 100,000 clones, just under 80% of them singletons, with approximately 4% in the top ten. Sequenced material: PBMCs. The receptors stem from a woman in her thirties or forties in good health and CMV-seropositive.

CDR3 loop: CASSWPGGNEQFF. The DNA for the CDR3 is TGTGCCAGCAGCTGGCCGGGAGGGAATGAGCAGTTCTTC. The rearrangement uses TRBV7-2 and TRBJ2-1; 8 nucleotides agree with TRBD2. The V gene's germline CDR1 is SGHTA and CDR2 FQGNSA. The CDR3 consists of 13 residues. The V gene end was trimmed by 4 bases and the J gene end by 7 bases; junction bases not matched to a gene: 3.

The chain joins TRBV19 to TRBJ2-1; 8 bases agree with TRBD2. The germline V gene has CDR1 LNHDA and CDR2 SQIVND (reference sequence). The junction had 10 bases not matched to a gene; V was cut back by 3 bases and J by 9 bases. The CDR3 is made up of 15 amino acids. Here the CDR3 DNA reads TGTGCCAGTAGTATGAATTTCCGGGAGGGCGGTGAGCAGTTCTTC. Its translation: CASSMNFREGGEQFF.

The chain combines TRBV5-1 with TRBJ2-3, with TRBD1 matching over 7 bases. The CDR3 contains 15 residues. Germline V gene sequence: CDR1 SGHRS, CDR2 YFSETQ. J was trimmed by 2 bases and V by 2 bases; bases with no gene match: 5. The CDR3 protein is CASSLQGLFTDTQYF. Here the CDR3 DNA reads TGCGCCAGCAGCTTACAGGGGCTATTCACAGATACGCAGTATTTT.

This clone was detected a few times. This sequence joins TRBV15 and TRBJ2-7; D is perhaps TRBD1 (6 bases). The germline CDR1 and CDR2 sequences are LNHNV and YYDKDF (reference sequence). Trimming took 1 base from V and 6 from J, leaving 7 bases between them. The CDR3 sequence is 12 residues long. CDR3 DNA sequence: TGTGCCACCAGCAGAGGACAGGTCGAGCAGTACTTC. Translated: CATSRGQVEQYF.

There are a few counts of this clone. The chain couples TRBV9 to TRBJ2-1, with TRBD2 matching 7 bases. This CDR3 region has 16 residues. After removal of 3 bases from V and 0 bases from J, the junction contained 6 bases not matched to a gene. CDR1 SGDLS and CDR2 YYNGEE come from the germline V gene. The CDR3 DNA reads as TGTGCCAGCAGCGCTAGCGGTTCGAGCTCCTACAATGAGCAGTTCTTC. Translation gives CASSASGSSSYNEQFF.